Below are 24 T cell receptor beta chains sequenced from a single sample in a study of glioma-infiltrating T cells after dendritic cell vaccination. The method was immunoSEQ multiplex PCR; TCRdb's version includes in-frame clones alone and lacks a portion of them. The data hold 95,000 or so clones, with about 85% observed a single time. The sequencing used blood, collected before dendritic cell vaccination. The receptors stem from a human donor with glioblastoma.

The chain recombines TRBV29-1 with TRBJ1-2; D is ambiguous. Germline CDR1 SQVTM, CDR2 ANQGSEA. The CDR3 has 11 residues. Trimming removed 5 bases from V and 6 bases from J, with 10 bases in between. CDR3 residues: CSVLGAHGYTF. The CDR3 coding sequence is TGCAGCGTTTTGGGCGCCCATGGCTACACCTTC.

This clone was seen only once. This chain connects TRBV10-1 to TRBJ2-2; D perhaps matches TRBD2 (6 bases). Germline V gene data show CDR1 as WNHNN and CDR2 as SYGVQD (reference sequence). The CDR3 totals 13 residues. V was trimmed by 10 bases and J by 8 bases, leaving 17 bases between them. CDR3: CATSLGGSGELFF. The CDR3 DNA follows: TGCGCCACTTCCTTGGGGGGTTCAGGGGAGCTGTTTTTT.

The chain has TRBV6-1 and TRBJ1-1, with a possible D match to TRBD1 (5 bases). Germline loops: CDR1 MNHNS, CDR2 SASEGT. CDR3 length: 15 residues. Trimming took 1 base from V and 6 from J, leaving 15 bases between them. The CDR3 DNA reads TGTGCCAGCAGTGAAGATTGGCCAGGGTTGTCTGAAGCTTTCTTT. This translates into CASSEDWPGLSEAFF.

The rearrangement joins TRBV7-9 to TRBJ2-1, with D possibly being TRBD1 (5 bases). Germline values: CDR1 SEHNR, CDR2 FQNEAQ (reference sequence). There are 12 residues in the CDR3. V lost 1 base, J lost 10 bases, and 8 bases lay in between. The chain's CDR3 is CASSLDPGEQFF. The CDR3, as DNA: TGTGCCAGCAGCTTAGATCCAGGGGAGCAGTTCTTC.

CDR3: CASSPPGQALVGGYTF. Here the CDR3 DNA reads TGTGCCAGCTCACCACCGGGACAGGCATTAGTCGGTGGCTACACCTTC. The chain combines TRBV18 with TRBJ1-2; 8 bases map to TRBD1. The CDR3 is 16 residues long. V dropped 0 bases and J dropped 7; count of bases not matched to a gene: 10. Germline V lookup: CDR1 KGHSH, CDR2 LQKENI.

The chain uses TRBV18 and TRBJ1-5, with 8 bases lining up with TRBD1. The CDR3 covers 15 residues. The J segment lost 6 bases and the V segment lost 6 bases, leaving 10 bases of the junction unmatched. Germline V gives CDR1 KGHSH, CDR2 LQKENI. The CDR3 sequence: CASSPDTGGSQPQHF. The CDR3, as DNA: TGTGCCAGCTCCCCAGACACAGGGGGAAGTCAGCCCCAGCATTTT. Together with reference TRBV18 and TRBJ1-5, the CDR3 gives the full variable domain: NAGVMQNPRHLVRRRGQEARLRCSPMKGHSHVYWYRQLPEEGLKFMVYLQKENIIDESGMPKERFSAEFPKEGPSILRIQQVVRGDSAAYFCASSPDTGGSQPQHFGDGTRLSIL.

The chain joins TRBV5-1 to TRBJ2-1; unclear D gene. The length of the CDR3 is 18 residues. V lost 5 bases to trimming and J lost 3 bases, with 24 bases between them. The germline V gene encodes CDR1 SGHRS and CDR2 YFSETQ. As DNA, the CDR3 is TGCGCCAGCAGTTCCAACCCCTACTCTGGCGGCAACTACAATGAGCAGTTCTTC. Translated: CASSSNPYSGGNYNEQFF.

J is TRBJ1-4 and V is TRBV7-2; no reliable D call. Germline V lookup: CDR1 SGHTA, CDR2 FQGNSA. CDR3 size: 13 residues. Trimming pared 5 bases from V and 7 bases from J, leaving 11 bases between. The CDR3 loop reads CASSIRGGEKLFF. The CDR3 bases are TGTGCCAGCAGCATCCGGGGAGGTGAAAAACTGTTTTTT.

The V and J genes are TRBV19 and TRBJ2-1; 10 positions agree with TRBD2. Germline CDR1 and CDR2: LNHDA and SQIVND (reference sequence). This CDR3 is built from 16 residues. The ends lost 6 bases at V and 9 bases at J; junction bases unmatched: 14. The CDR3 DNA is TGTGCCAGTAGCCTGCCGGGACTAGCGACGAGTAGTGAGCAGTTCTTC. This codes for CASSLPGLATSSEQFF. Combining the CDR3 with reference TRBV19 and TRBJ2-1 gives the whole variable domain DGGITQSPKYLFRKEGQNVTLSCEQNLNHDAMYWYRQDPGQGLRLIYYSQIVNDFQKGDIAEGYSVSREKKESFPLTVTSAQKNPTAFYLCASSLPGLATSSEQFFGPGTRLTVL.

V is TRBV5-4 and J is TRBJ1-4; the D is unclear. This CDR3 has 15 residues. Germline V lookup: CDR1 SGHNT, CDR2 YYREEE (reference sequence). Trimming stripped 3 bases from V and 0 bases from J, with 9 bases between. The CDR3 nucleotides are TGTGCCAGCAGCTCGCAGAAATCAACTAATGAAAAACTGTTTTTT. It encodes CASSSQKSTNEKLFF.

The chain employs TRBV6-1 and TRBJ2-7; D gene ambiguous. With 6 bases removed from V and 4 bases from J, the gap between germline ends came to 10 bases. The CDR3 covers 12 residues. The germline CDR1 and CDR2 sequences are MNHNS and SASEGT. The CDR3 region has the DNA TGTGCCAGCAGAGGCAGGTGGTACGAGCAGTACTTC. It translates to CASRGRWYEQYF.

This CDR3 reads CASGPGTSGGEETQYF. The CDR3 DNA sequence: TGTGCTAGTGGGCCCGGGACTAGCGGGGGGGAGGAGACCCAGTACTTC. The chain carries TRBV12-5 and TRBJ2-5, with 16 bases identical to TRBD2. Germline V gene data show CDR1 as LGHNT and CDR2 as FRNRAP. The CDR3 sequence is 16 residues long. Trimming took 6 bases from V and 5 from J; bases not matched to a gene: 6.

The V gene is TRBV11-3, the J gene TRBJ2-7; D not certain. V was shortened by 1 base and J by 0 bases, with 10 bases between the two germline ends. CDR1 is SGHNT, CDR2 YENEEA, per germline. There are 15 residues in the CDR3. CDR3 region: CASSLARYSSYEQYF. CDR3 DNA: TGTGCCAGCAGCTTAGCCAGGTACAGCTCCTACGAGCAGTACTTC.

The gene calls are TRBV27 and TRBJ2-7, with D perhaps matching TRBD2 (6 bases). Trimming removed 4 bases at V and 4 bases at J, with 17 bases between. This CDR3 contains 15 residues. Germline values: CDR1 MNHEY, CDR2 SMNVEV (reference sequence). The CDR3 DNA is TGTGCCAGCAGTTCCCCGGGAGCTTTAGGGTACGAGCAGTACTTC. Translating it yields CASSSPGALGYEQYF.

This sequence joins TRBV6-1 and TRBJ2-3; D is perhaps TRBD2 (6 bases). Trimming removed 3 bases at V and 0 bases at J, with 10 bases between. The germline CDR1 and CDR2 sequences are MNHNS and SASEGT. This CDR3 comprises 15 residues. The chain's CDR3 is CASSDRGRSTDTQYF. DNA for the CDR3: TGTGCCAGCAGTGATAGAGGGAGGAGCACAGATACGCAGTATTTT.

This chain joins TRBV10-3 and TRBJ2-7, with 9 bases that match TRBD2. Looked up from germline, CDR1 is ENHRY and CDR2 is SYGVKD. V gave up 9 bases and J gave up 4 bases; unmatched junction bases: 7. The CDR3 is 13 amino acids. The CDR3 coding sequence is TGTGCCATTAAGACTAGCGGAGGGTACGAGCAGTACTTC. Translated: CAIKTSGGYEQYF.

This chain links TRBV7-6 with TRBJ2-3, with a possible D match to TRBD1 (6 bases). This CDR3 is built from 11 residues. In germline, CDR1 is SGHVS, CDR2 FNYEAQ. V dropped 5 bases and J dropped 8 bases, with 8 bases sitting between them. The CDR3: CASSRRGTQYF. CDR3 nucleotides: TGTGCCAGCAGCCGCAGGGGTACGCAGTATTTT.

This chain uses TRBV5-4 with TRBJ2-3; D gene unclear. CDR1 is SGHNT, CDR2 YYREEE, per germline (reference sequence). CDR3 size: 14 residues. V dropped 0 bases and J dropped 4 bases, with 9 bases sitting between them. The CDR3 region is CASSLVLAPDTQYF. For the CDR3, the DNA is TGTGCCAGCAGCTTGGTGTTAGCTCCAGATACGCAGTATTTT.

This chain connects TRBV6-1 to TRBJ1-5; the match to TRBD1 covers 8 bases. In germline, CDR1 is MNHNS, CDR2 SASEGT. The CDR3 consists of 15 residues. J was trimmed by 2 bases and V by 6 bases; bases with no gene match: 6. The CDR3 DNA sequence: TGTGCCAGCAGGGGACAGGTGGCTGGCAATCAGCCCCAGCATTTT. Residues: CASRGQVAGNQPQHF.

The rearrangement uses TRBV19 and TRBJ1-2; D is uncertain. Per the germline V gene, CDR1 is LNHDA and CDR2 is SQIVND (reference sequence). This CDR3 has 14 residues. V gave up 10 bases and J gave up 2 bases, with 17 bases separating them. The chain's CDR3 is CATHPGEINYGYTF. DNA of the CDR3: TGTGCCACACACCCCGGGGAGATAAACTATGGCTACACCTTC.

The chain combines TRBV27 with TRBJ2-1, with D perhaps matching TRBD1 (5 bases). Germline V gene sequence: CDR1 MNHEY, CDR2 SMNVEV (reference sequence). V dropped 5 bases and J dropped 5 bases, with 10 bases sitting between them. This CDR3 comprises 13 residues. The CDR3 DNA follows: TGTGCCAGCAGTCTACAGGCTAACAATGAGCAGTTCTTC. It specifies CASSLQANNEQFF.

The chain uses TRBV10-2 and TRBJ2-7; D is possibly TRBD1 (5 bases). The V end was cut by 7 bases, the J end by 2 bases, with 9 bases between. Germline lookup yields CDR1 WSHSY and CDR2 SAAADI. CDR3 length: 12 residues. The CDR3 bases are TGCGCCAGCACAGCAGGGACCTACGAGCAGTACTTC. Its protein is CASTAGTYEQYF.

The J gene is TRBJ1-3, the V gene TRBV7-2, with TRBD1 as a possible D gene (5 bases). Trimming cost V 6 bases and J 4 bases, with 10 bases left between them. Germline V lookup: CDR1 SGHTA, CDR2 FQGNSA. CDR3 size: 13 residues. In DNA form, the CDR3 reads TGTGCCAGCAGTTCCGGGGGAGGAAACACCATATATTTT. The encoded protein is CASSSGGGNTIYF.

V usage is TRBV5-1 and J usage is TRBJ2-3; 7 bases are shared with TRBD1. The CDR3 has 15 amino acids. V lost 2 bases and J lost 1; bases outside the gene matches: 4. The germline V gene encodes CDR1 SGHRS and CDR2 YFSETQ. The CDR3 DNA reads TGCGCCAGCAGCTTAGACAGGGTTGGCACAGATACGCAGTATTTT. It yields the protein CASSLDRVGTDTQYF.